These 18 T cell receptor beta chains were sequenced from one sample in a study of cytomegalovirus exposure and HLA in healthy donors. Amplification used 60 Vbeta primers and 13 Jbeta primers. Generated by immunoSEQ multiplex PCR, the TCRdb table keeps only in-frame clones and is missing some. This table holds fewer than 55,000 clones, about two thirds found once. Sample: PBMCs. All receptors derive from a woman aged 45-60 years in good health and CMV-seropositive.

This chain joins TRBV7-2 and TRBJ2-1, with a weak D call TRBD2 (5 bases). Per the germline V gene, CDR1 is SGHTA and CDR2 is FQGNSA. V lost 6 bases and J 0 bases, leaving 12 bases between the germline ends. The CDR3 spans 15 residues. The CDR3 reads CASSLDGSSYNEQFF. In nucleotides, the CDR3 is TGTGCCAGCAGTCTAGATGGGAGCTCCTACAATGAGCAGTTCTTC.

This chain connects TRBV5-6 to TRBJ2-7; tentatively, D is TRBD2 (5 bases). CDR3 length: 17 amino acids. Between the trimmed V and J ends, which lost 5 bases and 5 bases, there was a span of 26 bases. Germline CDR1 and CDR2: SGHDT and YYEEEE. Here the CDR3 DNA reads TGTGCCAGCAGTTCGAGGTTGTGGGAGTCGCGGAAAAACGAGCAGTACTTC. Translated, it gives CASSSRLWESRKNEQYF.

The chain uses TRBV12-5 and TRBJ2-3, with 8 bases lining up with TRBD2. This CDR3 spans 12 amino acids. In germline, CDR1 is LGHNT, CDR2 FRNRAP. V was pared by 10 bases and J by 5 bases, with 5 bases of the junction left unmatched. The CDR3 loop is CATTGGGDTQYF. The DNA of the CDR3 is TGTGCTACAACGGGAGGGGGAGATACGCAGTATTTT.

This clone showed up just once. The V call is TRBV11-1, the J call TRBJ2-3; a possible D gene is TRBD1 (6 bases). Germline lookup yields CDR1 SGHAT and CDR2 FQDESV (reference sequence). The CDR3 spans 13 residues. V lost 5 bases, J lost 4 bases, and 10 bases lay in between. The DNA for the CDR3 is TGTGCCAGCAGCCAGGGGTTGGCAGATACGCAGTATTTT. Protein sequence: CASSQGLADTQYF. The entire variable domain, with the rest obtained from reference TRBV11-1 and TRBJ2-3, is as follows: EAEVAQSPRYKITEKSQAVAFWCDPISGHATLYWYRQILGQGPELLVQFQDESVVDDSQLPKDRFSAERLKGVDSTLKIQPAELGDSAMYLCASSQGLADTQYFGPGTRLTVL.

The chain uses TRBV19 and TRBJ1-2, with 7 positions matching TRBD1. The CDR3 is made up of 13 amino acids. V was clipped by 9 bases and J by 4 bases; unmatched bases: 8. Per the germline V gene, CDR1 is LNHDA and CDR2 is SQIVND (reference sequence). In DNA form, the CDR3 reads TGTGCCAGCGGATCTAGACAGGGCTATGGCTACACCTTC. Translated, it gives CASGSRQGYGYTF.

J is TRBJ1-2 and V is TRBV7-2; the match to TRBD1 covers 8 bases. Germline values: CDR1 SGHTA, CDR2 FQGNSA. This CDR3 region has 14 residues. The J segment lost 3 bases and the V segment lost 5 bases, leaving 5 bases of the junction unmatched. CDR3 DNA sequence: TGTGCCAGCAGCCGGGACAGGAGAGACTATGGCTACACCTTC. Translated: CASSRDRRDYGYTF.

The genes are TRBV16 and TRBJ1-2; D is uncertain. The CDR3 runs to 15 residues. The V gene lost 0 bases and the J gene lost 4 bases, with 12 bases spanning the gap. The germline V gene has CDR1 KGHSY and CDR2 FQNENV. In DNA, the CDR3 is TGTGCCAGCAGCCAATCCCCAGAGGCGAGCTATGGCTACACCTTC. It specifies CASSQSPEASYGYTF.

This chain links TRBV16 with TRBJ2-7, with a weak D call TRBD2 (6 bases). Trimming left V 1 base short and J 7 bases short, with 14 bases between. The germline gives CDR1 KGHSY, CDR2 FQNENV. CDR3 length: 14 residues. This CDR3 is CASSQYGDLVEQYF. The CDR3 nucleotides read TGTGCCAGCAGCCAATATGGGGACTTGGTGGAGCAGTACTTC.

This clone was seen at least ten times. CDR3 protein: CASSQDPAGGYNEQFF. CDR3 bases: TGCGCCAGCAGCCAAGATCCAGCGGGGGGGTACAATGAGCAGTTCTTC. The V gene is TRBV4-3, the J gene TRBJ2-1, with TRBD2 matching over 10 bases. Germline V gene lookup returns CDR1 LGHNA and CDR2 YSLEER. Germline trimming cut 0 bases from V and 4 bases from J; bases unmatched to any gene: 3. The CDR3 consists of 16 residues.

V and J are TRBV6-4 and TRBJ2-1; 7 positions agree with TRBD2. The CDR3 has 13 amino acids. The junction had 8 bases not matched to a gene; V was cut back by 6 bases and J by 9 bases. Germline CDR1 reads MRHNA; CDR2 reads SNTAGT. This CDR3 reads CASSDVLATEQFF. In DNA form, the CDR3 reads TGTGCCAGCAGCGATGTACTAGCGACTGAGCAGTTCTTC.

CDR3: CASSYSRGATEAFF. The CDR3 DNA is TGTGCCAGCAGTTACTCCCGGGGGGCCACTGAAGCTTTCTTT. J is TRBJ1-1 and V is TRBV6-5; maybe TRBD1 (6 bases). Trimming took 0 bases from V and 4 from J, leaving 9 bases between them. Germline values: CDR1 MNHEY, CDR2 SVGAGI. CDR3 length: 14 residues.

The genes are TRBV7-6 and TRBJ2-5; D may be TRBD2 (6 bases). V was shortened by 5 bases and J by 1 base, with 14 bases between the two germline ends. Germline assignment: CDR1 SGHVS and CDR2 FNYEAQ. This CDR3 is 15 amino acids long. The CDR3 reads CASSLTGLLQETQYF. CDR3 coding DNA: TGTGCCAGCAGCCTTACGGGACTCCTCCAAGAGACCCAGTACTTC.

This rearrangement joins TRBV6-1 to TRBJ1-2; no clear D gene. The CDR3 spans 15 residues. V was cut by 8 bases and J by 4 bases, with 20 bases left in between. Germline V gene lookup returns CDR1 MNHNS and CDR2 SASEGT. The CDR3 DNA reads TGTGCCAGCCTTCCCGTTGCTACTAGCCTCTATGGCTACACCTTC. Translating it yields CASLPVATSLYGYTF.

This clone was detected only a few times. This sequence joins TRBV6-1 and TRBJ2-3, with D perhaps TRBD2 (7 bases). V was pared by 6 bases and J by 4 bases, with 14 bases between. The CDR3 contains 14 residues. The germline CDR1 and CDR2 sequences are MNHNS and SASEGT. CDR3: CASRDGGLSDTQYF. In DNA form, the CDR3 reads TGTGCCAGCAGGGACGGGGGGCTATCAGATACGCAGTATTTT.

This clone has a count of ten or more. The chain employs TRBV5-1 and TRBJ2-2, with 7 positions matching TRBD1. The germline gives CDR1 SGHRS, CDR2 YFSETQ. This CDR3 region has 14 residues. V trimming: 6 bases; J trimming: 3 bases; junction bases outside the gene matches: 5. CDR3 sequence reads: CASNPTGDTGELFF. DNA of the CDR3: TGCGCCAGCAACCCTACAGGGGACACCGGGGAGCTGTTTTTT.

The chain uses TRBV7-6 and TRBJ2-1, with D maybe TRBD2 (5 bases). V was clipped by 3 bases and J by 10 bases, with 10 bases between them. The CDR3 runs 12 residues. From germline, CDR1 is SGHVS and CDR2 FNYEAQ. The CDR3 nucleotides are TGTGCCAGCAGCTTTAGAGGGCGGGAGCAGTTCTTC. This sequence encodes CASSFRGREQFF.

This chain links TRBV21-1 with TRBJ2-7; TRBD2, the table's D call, lacks a check against the DNA. TRBV21-1 constitutes a pseudogene. This CDR3 comprises 15 residues. The CDR3 bases are TGTGCCAGCAGCAAAGGGACTAGCAGGACTCCCGAGCAGTACTTC. Protein sequence: CASSKGTSRTPEQYF.

The chain employs TRBV7-2 and TRBJ1-1; TRBD1 might be the D (5 bases). The CDR3 loop spans 17 amino acids. The V end lost 4 bases, the J end lost 2 bases, and 20 bases lay between the germline ends. Germline assignment: CDR1 SGHTA and CDR2 FQGNSA. CDR3 in amino acids: CASSSRLGLGANTEAFF. As DNA, the CDR3 is TGTGCCAGCAGCTCCCGCCTGGGATTAGGGGCAAACACTGAAGCTTTCTTT. The full variable domain, its missing parts supplied by reference TRBV7-2 and TRBJ1-1, is GAGVSQSPSNKVTEKGKDVELRCDPISGHTALYWYRQSLGQGLEFLIYFQGNSAPDKSGLPSDRFSAERTGGSVSTLTIQRTQQEDSAVYLCASSSRLGLGANTEAFFGQGTRLTVV.